The 5 T cell receptor beta chains given below trace back to one sample, sequenced in a study of cytomegalovirus exposure and HLA in healthy donors. Researchers ran the PCR with 60 Vbeta and 13 Jbeta primers. TCRdb's table, derived via immunoSEQ multiplex PCR, lists solely in-frame clones and lacks some. The sample has approximately 110,000 clones. The sequencing input was PBMCs. Source of these receptors: a young man in good health and CMV-seronegative.

The chain combines TRBV18 with TRBJ2-7; TRBD2 is a possible D gene (6 bases). Germline V gene lookup returns CDR1 KGHSH and CDR2 LQKENI. The V end was cut by 8 bases, the J end by 2 bases, with 13 bases between. The CDR3 extends over 13 amino acids. CDR3 in amino acids: CASAGTHTYEQYF. The DNA of the CDR3 is TGTGCCAGCGCCGGGACTCACACCTACGAGCAGTACTTC.

The chain employs TRBV5-1 and TRBJ2-1, with D maybe TRBD2 (5 bases). CDR1 SGHRS and CDR2 YFSETQ come from the germline V gene. Trimming stripped 0 bases from V and 10 bases from J, with 14 bases between. The CDR3 is 14 residues long. In nucleotides, the CDR3 is TGCGCCAGCAGCTTGGCCGGCGGGTTGCGGGAGCAGTTCTTC. Its translation: CASSLAGGLREQFF.

The chain couples TRBV5-8 to TRBJ1-5; a weak D match, TRBD1 (6 bases). Per the germline V gene, CDR1 is SGHTS and CDR2 is YDEGEE. The CDR3 consists of 18 residues. Trimming took off 0 bases at V and 5 bases at J, with 21 bases between the two ends. The CDR3 protein is CASSLVRGRFVVDQPQHF. CDR3 DNA: TGTGCCAGCAGCTTGGTCAGGGGACGGTTTGTAGTGGATCAGCCCCAGCATTTT.

The chain links TRBV28 to TRBJ1-1, with D possibly TRBD1 on 6 matching bases. Trimming took off 5 bases at V and 4 bases at J, with 14 bases between the two ends. The CDR3 has 14 residues. Per the germline V gene, CDR1 is MDHEN and CDR2 is SYDVKM. The CDR3 here is CASSVTGDSTEAFF. CDR3 nucleotides: TGTGCCAGCAGTGTGACAGGAGATAGCACTGAAGCTTTCTTT.

The chain couples TRBV6-1 to TRBJ2-5; 9 nucleotides align to TRBD2. V shed 7 bases and J 5 bases; nucleotides not matched to a gene: 11. Germline lookup yields CDR1 MNHNS and CDR2 SASEGT. There are 15 residues in the CDR3. CDR3 protein: CASIQLAGRGETQYF. The CDR3 region has the DNA TGTGCCAGCATTCAGCTAGCGGGAAGGGGGGAGACCCAGTACTTC.